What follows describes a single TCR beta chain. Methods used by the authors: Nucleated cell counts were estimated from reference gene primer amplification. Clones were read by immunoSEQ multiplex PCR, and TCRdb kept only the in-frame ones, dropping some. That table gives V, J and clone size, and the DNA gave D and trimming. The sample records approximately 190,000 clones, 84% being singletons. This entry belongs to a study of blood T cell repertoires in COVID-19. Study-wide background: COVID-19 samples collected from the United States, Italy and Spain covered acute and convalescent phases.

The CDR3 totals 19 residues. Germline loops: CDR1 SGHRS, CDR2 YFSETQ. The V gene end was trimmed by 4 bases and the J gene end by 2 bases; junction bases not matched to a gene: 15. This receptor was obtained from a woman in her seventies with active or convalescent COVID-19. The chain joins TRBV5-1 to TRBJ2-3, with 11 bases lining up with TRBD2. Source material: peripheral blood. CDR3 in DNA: TGCGCCAGCAGCAGAGATAGCGGGAGGGACTACATTAACACAGATACGCAGTATTTT. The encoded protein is CASSRDSGRDYINTDTQYF.